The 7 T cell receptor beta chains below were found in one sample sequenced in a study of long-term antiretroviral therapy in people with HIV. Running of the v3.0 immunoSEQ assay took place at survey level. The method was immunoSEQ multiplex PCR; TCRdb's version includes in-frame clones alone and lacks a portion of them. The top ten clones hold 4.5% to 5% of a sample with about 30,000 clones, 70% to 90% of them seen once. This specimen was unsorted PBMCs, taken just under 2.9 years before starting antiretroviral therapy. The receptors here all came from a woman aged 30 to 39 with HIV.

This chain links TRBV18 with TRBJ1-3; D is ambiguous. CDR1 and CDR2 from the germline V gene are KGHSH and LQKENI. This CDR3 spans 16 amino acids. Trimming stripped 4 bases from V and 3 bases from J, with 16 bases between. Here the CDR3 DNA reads TGTGCCAGCTCACGGGAGAAGAGGGTATTTGGAAACACCATATATTTT. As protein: CASSREKRVFGNTIYF.

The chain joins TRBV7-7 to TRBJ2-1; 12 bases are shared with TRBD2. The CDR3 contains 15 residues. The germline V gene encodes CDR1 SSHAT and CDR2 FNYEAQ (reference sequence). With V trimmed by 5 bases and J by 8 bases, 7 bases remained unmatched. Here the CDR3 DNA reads TGTGCCAGCAGCCCCTCTAGCGGGGGGGGCCATGAGCAGTTCTTC. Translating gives CASSPSSGGGHEQFF.

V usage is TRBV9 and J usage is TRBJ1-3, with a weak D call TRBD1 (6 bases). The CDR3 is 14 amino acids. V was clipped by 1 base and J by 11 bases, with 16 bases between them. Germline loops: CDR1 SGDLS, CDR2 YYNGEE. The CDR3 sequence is CASSVQGKFGPIYF. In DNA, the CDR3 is TGTGCCAGCAGCGTACAGGGGAAATTTGGGCCCATATATTTT.

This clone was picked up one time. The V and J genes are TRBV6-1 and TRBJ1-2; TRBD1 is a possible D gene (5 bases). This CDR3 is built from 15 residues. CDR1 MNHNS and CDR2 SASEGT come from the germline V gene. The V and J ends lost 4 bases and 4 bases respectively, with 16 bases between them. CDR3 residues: CASSGGSNVGYGYTF. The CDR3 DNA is TGTGCCAGCAGTGGGGGCTCAAACGTGGGCTATGGCTACACCTTC.

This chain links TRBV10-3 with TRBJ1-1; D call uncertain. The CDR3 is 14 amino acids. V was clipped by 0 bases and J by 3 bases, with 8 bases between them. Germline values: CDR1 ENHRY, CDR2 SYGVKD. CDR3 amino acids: CAISESAGDTEAFF. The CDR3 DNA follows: TGTGCCATCAGTGAGTCGGCAGGTGACACTGAAGCTTTCTTT.

The DNA for the CDR3 is TGTGCCAGCAGCTTAGAACCGAACACCGGGGAGCTGTTTTTT. Translating gives CASSLEPNTGELFF. The J gene is TRBJ2-2, the V gene TRBV5-6; D ambiguous. This CDR3 is built from 14 residues. With 2 bases removed from V and 0 bases from J, the gap between germline ends came to 5 bases. Germline-derived CDR1 and CDR2 are SGHDT and YYEEEE.

CDR3 coding DNA: TGTGCCAGCTCACCCCAGACTTTGACAGGGTGGCTAAGGCACTCCTACAATGAGCAGTTCTTC. Translation gives CASSPQTLTGWLRHSYNEQFF. The chain employs TRBV18 and TRBJ2-1, with 7 bases fitting TRBD1. This CDR3 comprises 21 residues. The germline V gene has CDR1 KGHSH and CDR2 LQKENI. The trim removed 3 bases at V and 0 bases at J, leaving 20 bases unmatched.